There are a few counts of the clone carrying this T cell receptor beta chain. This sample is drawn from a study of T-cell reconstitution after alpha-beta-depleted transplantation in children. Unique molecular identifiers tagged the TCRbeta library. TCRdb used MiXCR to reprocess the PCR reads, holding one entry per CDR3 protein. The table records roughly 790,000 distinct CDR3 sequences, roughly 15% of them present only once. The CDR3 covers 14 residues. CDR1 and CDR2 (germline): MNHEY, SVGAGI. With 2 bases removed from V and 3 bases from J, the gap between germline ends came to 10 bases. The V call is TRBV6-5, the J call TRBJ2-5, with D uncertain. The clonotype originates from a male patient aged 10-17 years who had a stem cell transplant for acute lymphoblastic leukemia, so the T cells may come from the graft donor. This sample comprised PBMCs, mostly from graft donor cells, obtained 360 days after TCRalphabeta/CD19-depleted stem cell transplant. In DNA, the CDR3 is TGTGCCAGCAGTTACGTTCGAGATAAAGAGACCCAGTACTTC. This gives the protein CASSYVRDKETQYF.